This TCR beta chain is drawn from a study of OX40 agonist ivuxolimab in advanced cancers. Notes on the study in general: With doses of 0.1 to 3.0 mg/kg, CD4+ and CD8+ blood T cells had undergone clonal expansion by week 6.

Concerning this clone: The antigen remains unidentified. The junction does not match germline at one end; this may be a read error.

Generated by immunoSEQ multiplex PCR, the TCRdb table keeps only in-frame clones and is missing some. The table lists about 80,000 clones, approximately 94% of them singletons. Germline-derived CDR1 and CDR2 are SGHTA and FQGNSA. The CDR3 sequence is 16 residues long. This TCR was sampled from an adult with an advanced solid tumor such as melanoma, head and neck, liver or kidney cancer. Sequenced material: CD4+ or CD8+ T cells sorted from blood, taken in a trial of the OX40 agonist ivuxolimab. The chain couples TRBV7-2 to TRBJ2-6; 8 bases line up with TRBD1. DNA for the CDR3: TGTGCCAGCAGCCTTAGGACAGGGTCTGGGGCCAACGTTCTGACTTTC. It codes for CASSLRTGSGANVLTF. The full variable domain, with the rest looked up from reference TRBV7-2 and TRBJ2-6, is GAGVSQSPSNKVTEKGKDVELRCDPISGHTALYWYRQSLGQGLEFLIYFQGNSAPDKSGLPSDRFSAERTGGSVSTLTIQRTQQEDSAVYLCASSLRTGSGANVLTFGAGSRLTVL.